This entry describes one T cell receptor (beta chain). Its antigen is unidentified. A mixed TRB-A/B primer pool amplified rearranged TRB by multiplex touch-down PCR. TCRdb recomputed calls from the multiplex PCR reads with MiXCR, one row per CDR3 protein. The sample carries about 8,000 distinct CDR3 sequences, around 50% recorded once. This entry is derived from a study of T cell repertoires in aging, cancer and after chemotherapy. TCR beta rearrangements were amplified from peripheral blood genomic DNA. General study points: In cancer patients, declining TCR diversity with age involved lost richness and lost evenness. Age-matched healthy donors had significantly more diverse, less clonal blood TCR repertoires than untreated cancer patients.

The sequencing input was blood. The receptor comes from a human donor in good health.

As DNA, the CDR3 is TGTGCCAGCAGCGTGAAGACACCCGACGGGGAGCTGTTTTTT. This translates into CASSVKTPDGELFF. V usage is TRBV5-4 and J usage is TRBJ2-2; no definite D call. The CDR3 contains 14 residues. The V end lost 4 bases, the J end lost 7 bases, and 14 bases lay between the germline ends. Per germline, CDR1 SGHNT and CDR2 YYREEE (reference sequence).